What follows are 11 T cell receptor beta chains derived from one specimen sequenced in a study of PD-L1 blockade in urothelial cancer. The protocol was immunoSEQ multiplex PCR, while the TCRdb copy is restricted to in-frame clones and leaves out a portion. Here the sample spans fewer than 50,000 clones, approximately 86% being singletons. As for time point: peripheral blood 6 weeks after treatment start. The sequencing used PBMCs, collected around atezolizumab (anti-PD-L1) treatment. The receptor source for this set is a man aged 55 to 70 with urothelial cancer.

V is TRBV29-1 and J is TRBJ1-2; no firm D call. The length of the CDR3 is 11 residues. The germline V and J ends were trimmed by 5 bases and 6 bases, with 10 bases remaining between them. Germline V CDR1 and CDR2: SQVTM, ANQGSEA. The CDR3 region has the DNA TGCAGCGTTTCCCCGGGTCATGGCTACACCTTC. This encodes CSVSPGHGYTF.

The table lists this clone with a count of one. The chain carries TRBV27 and TRBJ2-5, with 11 bases lining up with TRBD2. This CDR3 has 15 residues. J lost 5 bases, V lost 5 bases, and 7 bases had no gene match. Germline CDR1 MNHEY, CDR2 SMNVEV (reference sequence). The DNA for the CDR3 is TGTGCCAGCAGTCCCGGCCCTAGCGGGAGGGAGACCCAGTACTTC. This translates into CASSPGPSGRETQYF.

This chain joins TRBV28 and TRBJ1-6, with 12 positions matching TRBD1. CDR1 and CDR2 from the germline V gene are MDHEN and SYDVKM. V trimming: 3 bases; J trimming: 10 bases; junction bases outside the gene matches: 4. This CDR3 has 15 residues. The CDR3: CASSFPGTGGSPLHF. In DNA, the CDR3 is TGTGCCAGCAGTTTCCCCGGGACAGGGGGCTCACCCCTCCACTTT.

The rearrangement joins TRBV7-9 to TRBJ2-1; 8 positions agree with TRBD1. Germline trimming cut 0 bases from V and 4 bases from J; bases unmatched to any gene: 5. Germline assignment: CDR1 SEHNR and CDR2 FQNEAQ (reference sequence). The CDR3 loop spans 16 amino acids. CDR3 amino acids: CASSLAAGGLYNEQFF. The CDR3 region has the DNA TGTGCCAGCAGCTTAGCGGCAGGGGGCTTGTACAATGAGCAGTTCTTC.

The V gene is TRBV7-2, the J gene TRBJ2-1, with TRBD2 matching over 8 bases. V lost 0 bases, J lost 16 bases, and 11 bases stayed unmatched. Germline CDR1 reads SGHTA; CDR2 reads FQGNSA. The CDR3 extends over 14 amino acids. The CDR3 DNA reads TGTGCCAGCAGCTTAGCGTTTGCGGGAGGCCCTTTATTCTTC. The encoded protein is CASSLAFAGGPLFF.

The V call is TRBV27, the J call TRBJ2-7, with TRBD1 matching over 11 bases. Germline loops: CDR1 MNHEY, CDR2 SMNVEV (reference sequence). With 4 bases clipped from V and 6 bases from J, the junction kept 5 bases outside the gene matches. This CDR3 has 14 amino acids. CDR3 in DNA: TGTGCCAGCAGTTGGTGGGACAGGGGGTTCGAGCAGTACTTC. This sequence encodes CASSWWDRGFEQYF.

Notes on this clone: The sample contains more than one DNA sequence encoding this CDR3. The CDR3 here is CASSPRLAGAYEQYF. In nucleotides, the CDR3 is TGCGCCAGCAGCCCTAGGCTAGCGGGGGCCTACGAGCAGTACTTC. V and J are TRBV5-1 and TRBJ2-7; 10 bases are shared with TRBD2. From germline, CDR1 is SGHRS and CDR2 YFSETQ. The CDR3 consists of 15 residues. Losses at the gene ends were 4 bases for V and 2 bases for J; bases not matched to a gene: 6. Full variable domain (remainder filled in from reference TRBV5-1 and TRBJ2-7): KAGVTQTPRYLIKTRGQQVTLSCSPISGHRSVSWYQQTPGQGLQFLFEYFSETQRNKGNFPGRFSGRQFSNSRSEMNVSTLELGDSALYLCASSPRLAGAYEQYFGPGTRLTVT.

The chain employs TRBV5-1 and TRBJ2-5, with 16 bases lining up with TRBD2. Trimming removed 3 bases from V and 2 bases from J; junction bases left unmatched: 4. Germline lookup yields CDR1 SGHRS and CDR2 YFSETQ. The CDR3 spans 17 residues. The CDR3: CASSWGLAGGRQETQYF. The CDR3, as DNA: TGCGCCAGCAGCTGGGGACTAGCGGGAGGGCGGCAAGAGACCCAGTACTTC.

The chain links TRBV4-2 to TRBJ1-1, with D uncertain. The CDR3 runs 12 residues. V dropped 4 bases and J dropped 11 bases, with 14 bases sitting between them. Germline V lookup: CDR1 LGHNA, CDR2 YNFKEQ. Here the CDR3 reads CASSPPSGFAFF. CDR3 nucleotide sequence: TGTGCCAGCAGCCCGCCTTCGGGTTTTGCTTTCTTT.

CDR3 sequence reads: CASSQDTSGSAYNEQFF. The CDR3 coding sequence is TGTGCCAGCAGCCAAGATACTAGCGGGAGTGCCTACAATGAGCAGTTCTTC. The V gene is TRBV4-2, the J gene TRBJ2-1, with TRBD2 matching over 11 bases. From germline, CDR1 is LGHNA and CDR2 YNFKEQ. Trimming took 0 bases from V and 2 from J; bases not matched to a gene: 3. The length of the CDR3 is 17 residues.

The rearrangement joins TRBV13 to TRBJ2-7; TRBD2 aligns across 8 bases. The CDR3 is 15 amino acids. In germline, CDR1 is PRHDT, CDR2 FYEKMQ (reference sequence). V lost 5 bases, J lost 3 bases, and 9 bases stayed unmatched. As DNA, the CDR3 is TGTGCCAGCAGCCCAGCGGGAGAGGGTAGCTACGAGCAGTACTTC. Translated, it gives CASSPAGEGSYEQYF.